One and the same sample provided the 6 T cell receptor beta chains below, sequenced in a study of blood T cell repertoires in COVID-19. Method: immunoSEQ multiplex PCR; TCRdb's copy keeps in-frame clones and lacks some. In the table there are approximately 170,000 clones, approximately 84% of which are singletons. Sequencing input: peripheral blood. The origin of the receptors is a man in his sixties or seventies with active or convalescent COVID-19.

This clone was observed a handful of times. J is TRBJ2-5 and V is TRBV2; D possibly corresponds to TRBD1 (6 bases). Trimming stripped 6 bases from V and 2 bases from J, with 13 bases between. Germline lookup yields CDR1 SNHLY and CDR2 FYNNEI. The CDR3 is made up of 14 amino acids. In DNA form, the CDR3 reads TGTGCCAGCAGCCTCCAGGGGCGGCAAGAGACCCAGTACTTC. This codes for CASSLQGRQETQYF. The full variable domain, in which reference TRBV2 and TRBJ2-5 provide the parts outside the CDR3, is EPEVTQTPSHQVTQMGQEVILRCVPISNHLYFYWYRQILGQKVEFLVSFYNNEISEKSEIFDDQFSVERPDGSNFTLKIRSTKLEDSAMYFCASSLQGRQETQYFGPGTRLLVL.

This chain links TRBV6-5 with TRBJ2-5; D might be TRBD1 (6 bases). Trimming cost V 7 bases and J 4 bases, with 10 bases left between them. The CDR3 has 12 residues. Germline assignment: CDR1 MNHEY and CDR2 SVGAGI. The CDR3 DNA reads TGTGCCAGCAACAGGGTTGGAGAGACCCAGTACTTC. It yields the protein CASNRVGETQYF.

The chain has TRBV19 and TRBJ2-5; possible D gene TRBD2, 5 bases. The CDR3 sequence is 14 residues long. Trimming stripped 0 bases from V and 3 bases from J, with 8 bases between. The germline CDR1 and CDR2 sequences are LNHDA and SQIVND (reference sequence). The CDR3 region has the DNA TGTGCCAGTAGTATAGACCCAGCGGAAGAGACCCAGTACTTC. Its translation is CASSIDPAEETQYF.

The rearrangement joins TRBV28 to TRBJ1-1, with TRBD1 as a possible D gene (6 bases). Germline lookup yields CDR1 MDHEN and CDR2 SYDVKM. The CDR3 spans 12 residues. V shed 6 bases and J shed 1 base, with 6 bases lying between them. The CDR3 coding sequence is TGTGCCAGCAGACAGGGGAACACTGAAGCTTTCTTT. Translating gives CASRQGNTEAFF.

This chain links TRBV6-5 with TRBJ2-7; 7 nucleotides line up with TRBD1. The CDR3 is 13 residues long. Germline CDR1 MNHEY, CDR2 SVGAGI. V shed 4 bases and J 6 bases; nucleotides not matched to a gene: 6. The chain's CDR3 is CASSLTGFGEQYF. CDR3 in DNA: TGTGCCAGCAGTTTGACAGGGTTTGGCGAGCAGTACTTC.

The genes are TRBV5-1 and TRBJ1-2, with D possibly TRBD1 on 6 matching bases. The CDR3 loop spans 16 amino acids. The V gene lost 4 bases and the J gene lost 8 bases, with 24 bases spanning the gap. In germline, CDR1 is SGHRS, CDR2 YFSETQ. Here the CDR3 reads CASSLNSGTSNRGYTF. The CDR3 coding sequence is TGCGCCAGCAGCCTCAACTCCGGGACATCAAATCGCGGCTACACCTTC.